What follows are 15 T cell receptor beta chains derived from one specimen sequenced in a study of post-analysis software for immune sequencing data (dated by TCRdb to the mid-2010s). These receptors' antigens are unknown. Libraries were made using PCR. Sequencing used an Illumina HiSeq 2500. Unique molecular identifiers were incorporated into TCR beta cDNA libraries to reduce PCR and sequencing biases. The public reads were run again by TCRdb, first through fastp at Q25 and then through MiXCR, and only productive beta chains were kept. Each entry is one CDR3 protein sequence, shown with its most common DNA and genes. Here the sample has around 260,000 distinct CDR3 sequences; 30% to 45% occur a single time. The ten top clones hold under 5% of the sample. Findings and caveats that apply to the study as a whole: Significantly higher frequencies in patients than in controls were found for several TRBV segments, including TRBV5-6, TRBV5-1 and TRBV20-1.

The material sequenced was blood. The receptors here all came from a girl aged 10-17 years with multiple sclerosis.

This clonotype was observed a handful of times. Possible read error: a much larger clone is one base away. Written as DNA, the CDR3 is TGCAGTGCTAGAGAGAGGGACAGCGGGACGACCCAGCATTTT. Translated, it gives CSARERDSGTTQHF. The V gene is TRBV20-1, the J gene TRBJ1-5; TRBD1 aligns across 7 bases. This CDR3 comprises 14 residues. Germline trimming cut 0 bases from V and 11 bases from J; bases unmatched to any gene: 10. In germline, CDR1 is DFQATT, CDR2 SNEGSKA (reference sequence).

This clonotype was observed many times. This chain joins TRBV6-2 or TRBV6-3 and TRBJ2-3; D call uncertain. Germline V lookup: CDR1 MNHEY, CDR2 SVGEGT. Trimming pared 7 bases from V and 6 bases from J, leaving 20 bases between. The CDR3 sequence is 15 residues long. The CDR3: CASTESGRLGDTQYF. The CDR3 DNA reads TGTGCCAGCACCGAATCTGGCCGTCTCGGGGATACGCAGTATTTT.

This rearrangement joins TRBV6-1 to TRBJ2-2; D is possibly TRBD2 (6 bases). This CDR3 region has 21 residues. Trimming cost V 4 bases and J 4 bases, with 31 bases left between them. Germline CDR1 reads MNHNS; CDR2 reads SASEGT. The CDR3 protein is CASSASPVVAGSVGSTGELFF. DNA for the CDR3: TGTGCCAGCAGTGCCTCCCCGGTAGTGGCGGGATCAGTGGGAAGCACCGGGGAGCTGTTTTTT.

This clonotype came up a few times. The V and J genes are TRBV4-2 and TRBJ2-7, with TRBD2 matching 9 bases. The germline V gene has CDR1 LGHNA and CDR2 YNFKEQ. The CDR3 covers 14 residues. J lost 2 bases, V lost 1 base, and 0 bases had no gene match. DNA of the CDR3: TGTGCCAGCAGCCAAGGGACTAGCGCCTACGAGCAGTACTTC. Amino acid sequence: CASSQGTSAYEQYF.

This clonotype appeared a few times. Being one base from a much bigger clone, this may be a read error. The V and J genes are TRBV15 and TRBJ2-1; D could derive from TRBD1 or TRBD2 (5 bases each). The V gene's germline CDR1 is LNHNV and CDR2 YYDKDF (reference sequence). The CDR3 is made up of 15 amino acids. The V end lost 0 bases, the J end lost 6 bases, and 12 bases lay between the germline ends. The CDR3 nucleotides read TGTGCCACCAGCAGAGATCCTAGCCAGGGCAATGAGCAGTTCTTC. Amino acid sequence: CATSRDPSQGNEQFF. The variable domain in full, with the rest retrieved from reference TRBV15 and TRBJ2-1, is DAMVIQNPRYQVTQFGKPVTLSCSQTLNHNVMYWYQQKSSQAPKLLFHYYDKDFNNEADTPDNFQSRRPNTSFCFLDIRSPGLGDTAMYLCATSRDPSQGNEQFFGPGTRLTVL.

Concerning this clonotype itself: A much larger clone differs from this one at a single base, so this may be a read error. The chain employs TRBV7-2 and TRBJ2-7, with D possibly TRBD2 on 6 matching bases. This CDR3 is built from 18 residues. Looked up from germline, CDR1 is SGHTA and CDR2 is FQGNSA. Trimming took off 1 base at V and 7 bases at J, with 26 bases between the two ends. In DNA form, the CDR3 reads TGTGCCAGCAGCTTAGACCCCCCGGGAGCAACCTCCTACAATGAGCAGTACTTC. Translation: CASSLDPPGATSYNEQYF.

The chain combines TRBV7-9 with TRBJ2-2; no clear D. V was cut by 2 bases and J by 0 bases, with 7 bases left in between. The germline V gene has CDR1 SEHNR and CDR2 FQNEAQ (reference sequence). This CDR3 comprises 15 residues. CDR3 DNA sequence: TGTGCCAGCAGCTTATGGAACGCGAACACCGGGGAGCTGTTTTTT. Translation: CASSLWNANTGELFF.

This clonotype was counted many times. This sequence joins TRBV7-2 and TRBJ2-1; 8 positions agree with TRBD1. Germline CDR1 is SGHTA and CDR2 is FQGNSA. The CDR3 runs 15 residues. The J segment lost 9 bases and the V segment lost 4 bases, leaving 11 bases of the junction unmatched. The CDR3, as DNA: TGTGCCAGCAGCTCCCAGGGGGCAGCGATCGGTGAGCAGTTCTTC. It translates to CASSSQGAAIGEQFF. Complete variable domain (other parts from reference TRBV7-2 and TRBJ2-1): GAGVSQSPSNKVTEKGKDVELRCDPISGHTALYWYRQSLGQGLEFLIYFQGNSAPDKSGLPSDRFSAERTGGSVSTLTIQRTQQEDSAVYLCASSSQGAAIGEQFFGPGTRLTVL.

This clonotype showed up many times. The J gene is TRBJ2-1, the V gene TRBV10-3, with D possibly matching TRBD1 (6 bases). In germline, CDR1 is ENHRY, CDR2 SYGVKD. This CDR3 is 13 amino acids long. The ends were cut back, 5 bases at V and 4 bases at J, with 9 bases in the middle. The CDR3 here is CAISSDRYNEQFF. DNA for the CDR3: TGTGCCATCAGTTCCGACAGGTACAATGAGCAGTTCTTC.

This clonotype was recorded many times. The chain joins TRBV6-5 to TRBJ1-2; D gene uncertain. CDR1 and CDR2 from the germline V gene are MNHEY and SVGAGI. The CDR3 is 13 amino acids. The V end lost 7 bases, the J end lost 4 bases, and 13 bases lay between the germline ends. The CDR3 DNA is TGTGCCAGCACCTCCGGTGGCGGCTATGGCTACACCTTC. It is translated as CASTSGGGYGYTF.

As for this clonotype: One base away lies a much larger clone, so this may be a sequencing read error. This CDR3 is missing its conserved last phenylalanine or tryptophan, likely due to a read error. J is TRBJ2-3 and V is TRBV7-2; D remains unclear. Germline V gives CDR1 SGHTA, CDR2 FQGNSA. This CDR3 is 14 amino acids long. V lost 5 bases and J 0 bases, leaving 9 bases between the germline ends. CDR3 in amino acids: CASSRDTSTDTQYS. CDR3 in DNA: TGTGCCAGCAGCCGTGACACAAGCACAGATACGCAGTATTCT.

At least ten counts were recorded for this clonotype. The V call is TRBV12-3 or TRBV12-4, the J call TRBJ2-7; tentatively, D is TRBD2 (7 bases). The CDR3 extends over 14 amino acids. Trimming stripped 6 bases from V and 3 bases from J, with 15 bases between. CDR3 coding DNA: TGTGCCAGCAGCTGGGGGGGCATTAACTACGAGCAGTACTTC. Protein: CASSWGGINYEQYF.

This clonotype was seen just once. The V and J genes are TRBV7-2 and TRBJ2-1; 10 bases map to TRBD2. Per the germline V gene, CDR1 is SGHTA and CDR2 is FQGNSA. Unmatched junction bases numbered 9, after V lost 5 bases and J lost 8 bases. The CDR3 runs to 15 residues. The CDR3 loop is CASSPRVAGGHEQFF. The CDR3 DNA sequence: TGTGCCAGCAGCCCCCGAGTAGCGGGAGGTCATGAGCAGTTCTTC. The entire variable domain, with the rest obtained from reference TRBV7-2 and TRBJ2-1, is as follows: GAGVSQSPSNKVTEKGKDVELRCDPISGHTALYWYRQSLGQGLEFLIYFQGNSAPDKSGLPSDRFSAERTGGSVSTLTIQRTQQEDSAVYLCASSPRVAGGHEQFFGPGTRLTVL.

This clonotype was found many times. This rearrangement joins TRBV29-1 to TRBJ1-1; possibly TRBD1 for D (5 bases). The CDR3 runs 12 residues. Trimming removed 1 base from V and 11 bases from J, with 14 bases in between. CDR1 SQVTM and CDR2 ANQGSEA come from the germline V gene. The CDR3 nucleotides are TGCAGCGTTGAAGCGTACGACAGCCGGGCTTTCTTT. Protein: CSVEAYDSRAFF.

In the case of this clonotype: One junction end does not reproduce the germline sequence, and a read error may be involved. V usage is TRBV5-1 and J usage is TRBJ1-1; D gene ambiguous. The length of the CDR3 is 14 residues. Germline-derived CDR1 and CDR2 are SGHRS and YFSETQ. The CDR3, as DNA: TGCGTCAGCAGCAGGACCACAGCGAACACTGAAGCTTTCTTT. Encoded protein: CVSSRTTANTEAFF.